These T cell receptor beta chains were read from a single sample in a study of somatic mutations in cytotoxic T cells in rheumatoid arthritis. The protocol was immunoSEQ multiplex PCR, while the TCRdb copy is restricted to in-frame clones and leaves out a portion. Here the sample spans approximately 23,000 clones, roughly 80% being singletons. Sequenced sample: CD8+ T cells sorted from blood. The origin of the receptors is an adult with rheumatoid arthritis. Both conserved end residues are part of each CDR3. D genes are given only for firm matches. The size entry is marked missing in some rows and otherwise reads once, few, many or a size class.

j_call	clone_size	d_call	v_call	cdr3_length	cdr3_nt	cdr3_aa
TRBJ2-5	NA	NA	TRBV29-1	16	TGCAGCGTTGAAGGACAGGGAGTTGGGGAGGAAGAGACCCAGTACTTC	CSVEGQGVGEEETQYF
TRBJ2-2	NA	NA	TRBV7-9	16	TGTGCCAGCATAGGGGGGGACAGCCTTGGCACCGGGGAGCTGTTTTTT	CASIGGDSLGTGELFF
TRBJ1-1	NA	NA	TRBV29-1	14	TGCAGCGCGGGAGGGGGTGACATGAACACTGAAGCTTTCTTT	CSAGGGDMNTEAFF
TRBJ2-7	few	TRBD2	TRBV4-2	16	TGTGCCAGCAGCCAAGGGAGCGGGAGCCTCTCCTACGAGCAGTACTTC	CASSQGSGSLSYEQYF
TRBJ2-1	NA	TRBD1	TRBV27	17	TGTGCCAGCAGTTACAGGGGGCCGAAGAGCTCCTACAATGAGCAGTTCTTC	CASSYRGPKSSYNEQFF
TRBJ2-7	NA	NA	TRBV25-1	12	TGTGCCAGCAGTGGCGGAGGGCGGGAGCAGTACTTC	CASSGGGREQYF
TRBJ2-7	NA	NA	TRBV7-8	14	TGTGCCAGCAGCTTCCCCGGACAGAACTACGAGCAGTACTTC	CASSFPGQNYEQYF
TRBJ2-1	NA	TRBD2	TRBV7-9	13	TGTGCCAGCACCCCGGGACTAGCAGGCGAGCAGTTCTTC	CASTPGLAGEQFF
TRBJ2-1	NA	TRBD2	TRBV4-1	18	TGCGCCAGCAGCCAAGAAGGTGGACAGCGGGAGGGCCAGGATGAGCAGTTCTTC	CASSQEGGQREGQDEQFF
TRBJ1-2	medium-sized	TRBD1	TRBV7-9	14	TGTGCCAGCAGCTTAGGGACAGGGGCGTATGGCTACACCTTC	CASSLGTGAYGYTF
TRBJ1-1	NA	NA	TRBV7-8	15	TGTGCCAGCAGTCAAGCGGGGGGGATGAACACTGAAGCTTTCTTT	CASSQAGGMNTEAFF
TRBJ2-1	NA	TRBD1	TRBV2	15	TGTGCCAGCAGCCAGGCGACAGGGGTTCGCAATGAGCAGTTCTTC	CASSQATGVRNEQFF
TRBJ2-3	NA	TRBD1	TRBV5-1	16	TGCGCCAGCAGCCTCCGCGCCAAGGGGGCTAAAGATACGCAGTATTTT	CASSLRAKGAKDTQYF
TRBJ1-4	few	TRBD1	TRBV15	16	TGTGCCACCAGCAGAGAACTGACAGGGGCTAATGAAAAACTGTTTTTT	CATSRELTGANEKLFF
TRBJ2-7	NA	NA	TRBV18	12	TGTGCCAGCTCACCGAGCTCCTACGAGCAGTACTTC	CASSPSSYEQYF
TRBJ2-7	NA	NA	TRBV21-1	18	TGTGCCAGCAGCGCCTCGCGGCTAGCGGGGGGCCGCACCTACGAGCAGTACTTC	CASSASRLAGGRTYEQYF
TRBJ2-5	once	TRBD1	TRBV29-1	16	TGCAGCGTTGAAGCAAAGGGACAGGGGATTTGGGAGACCCAGTACTTC	CSVEAKGQGIWETQYF
TRBJ2-1	NA	NA	TRBV4-1	19	TGCGCCAGCAGCCAAGATCCTCCCCATAGCGGAGACTCTTATAATGAGCAGTTCTTC	CASSQDPPHSGDSYNEQFF
TRBJ2-6	NA	NA	TRBV6-1	19	TGTGCCAGCAGTGAAGGTACAGGAGACGACCCCTCTGGGGCCAACGTCCTGACTTTC	CASSEGTGDDPSGANVLTF
TRBJ2-1	NA	TRBD2	TRBV7-9	14	TGTGCCAGTCTAGGACTAGCGGGAGGGAATGAGCAGTTCTTC	CASLGLAGGNEQFF
TRBJ2-1	NA	TRBD2	TRBV27	15	TGTGCCAGCAGCCCCGGGACTAGCGGGAGAAATGAGCAGTTCTTC	CASSPGTSGRNEQFF
TRBJ2-7	medium-sized	NA	TRBV4-2	13	TGTGCCAGCAGCCAACTAGACATCTACGAGCAGTACTTC	CASSQLDIYEQYF
TRBJ1-2	NA	TRBD1	TRBV27	15	TGTGCCAGCAGTTTACATACAGGGGGTAAGGGTGGCTACACCTTC	CASSLHTGGKGGYTF
TRBJ1-1	NA	NA	TRBV5-4	12	TGTGCCAGCAGCTACAGGGCCACTGAAGCTTTCTTT	CASSYRATEAFF
TRBJ1-1	NA	NA	TRBV15	13	TGTGCCACCAGCAGGGGTGAGCAGGATAAAGCTTTCTTT	CATSRGEQDKAFF
TRBJ2-1	NA	TRBD2	TRBV4-1	18	TGCGCCAGCAGCCCCTCCCCACGGGCGGGGGGGCCTATCGGTGAGCAGTTCTTC	CASSPSPRAGGPIGEQFF
TRBJ1-4	NA	TRBD1	TRBV18	17	TGTGCCAGCTCCCTGGGACAGCCTGAAGCAACTAATGAAAAACTGTTTTTT	CASSLGQPEATNEKLFF
TRBJ1-2	NA	TRBD1	TRBV15	14	TGTGCCACCAGCAGTTGGGGGACAGGAACTGGCTACACCTTC	CATSSWGTGTGYTF
TRBJ2-7	NA	TRBD1	TRBV4-1	14	TGCGCCAGCAGCCAGAGGGACAGGGAGGGGGAGCAGTACTTC	CASSQRDREGEQYF
TRBJ1-2	NA	TRBD1	TRBV27	15	TGTGCCAGCAGTTTACTATTCGGACAGGAAGGAGGCTACACCTTC	CASSLLFGQEGGYTF
TRBJ2-7	NA	NA	TRBV7-9	14	TGTGCCAGCAGCTTAGGCGGGGCATGGGACTCTACTCCTTTC	CASSLGGAWDSTPF
TRBJ1-6	NA	NA	TRBV6-1	17	TGTGCCAGCAGTGAATTAGGACCGACCTCCTATAATTCACCCCTCCACTTT	CASSELGPTSYNSPLHF
TRBJ1-1	NA	NA	TRBV7-8	14	TGTGCCAGCAGCTTAGCTGGGGGCGCAACTGAAGCTTTCTTT	CASSLAGGATEAFF
TRBJ1-4	NA	NA	TRBV5-6	16	TGTGCCAGCAGCTTGTCCGGTTTTGCAACTAATGAAAAACTGTTTTTT	CASSLSGFATNEKLFF
TRBJ1-5	NA	NA	TRBV6-5	13	TGTGCCAGCAGTCCGGGAGGCAATCAGCCCCAGCATTTT	CASSPGGNQPQHF
TRBJ1-1	medium-sized	NA	TRBV6-5	15	TGTGCCAGCAGCAACCTGACGCACCGGAACACTGAAGCTTTCTTT	CASSNLTHRNTEAFF
TRBJ1-5	NA	NA	TRBV30	14	TGTGCCTGGGACGGGGGTTATAGCAATCAGCCCCAGCATTTT	CAWDGGYSNQPQHF
TRBJ1-1	NA	NA	TRBV19	15	TGTGCCAGTATACTTTGGGGTGGGGACAACACTGAAGCTTTCTTT	CASILWGGDNTEAFF
TRBJ1-1	NA	TRBD1	TRBV4-3	15	TGCGCCAGCAGCCAAATGACAGGGGTCCCGGCTGAAGCTTTCTTT	CASSQMTGVPAEAFF
TRBJ1-6	NA	TRBD1	TRBV13	16	TGTGCCAGCAGCCCCCAGGGGGGCAGAGGTAATTCACCCCTCCACTTT	CASSPQGGRGNSPLHF
TRBJ2-7	NA	NA	TRBV5-1	13	TGCGCCAGCAGCTTGACCCCACGGTCCGAGCAGTACTTC	CASSLTPRSEQYF
TRBJ2-3	NA	TRBD1	TRBV6-5	16	TGTGCCAGCAGTTCGTACAGGGGGCATGGGACAGATACGCAGTATTTT	CASSSYRGHGTDTQYF
TRBJ2-1	NA	TRBD2	TRBV2	14	TGTGCCAGCATCATAGCGGGGGGGGGCAATGAGCAGTTCTTC	CASIIAGGGNEQFF
TRBJ2-1	NA	NA	TRBV7-7	14	TGTGCTAGCAGCCCCATTTCATCCCACAATGAGCAGTTCTTC	CASSPISSHNEQFF
TRBJ1-2	medium-sized	TRBD1	TRBV19	12	TGTGCCAGTAAACAGGGGGTCGATGGCTACACCTTC	CASKQGVDGYTF
TRBJ1-3	once	NA	TRBV6-1	13	TGTGCCAACACCCTTCCAGACGGAAACACCATATATTTT	CANTLPDGNTIYF
TRBJ1-4	NA	NA	TRBV4-1	14	TGCGCCAGCAGCCAAGAAGGGTCTAATGAAAAACTGTTTTTT	CASSQEGSNEKLFF
TRBJ2-7	NA	NA	TRBV28	15	TGTGCCAGCAGTCCAGGGTTTAGGGGCCCCTACGAGCAGTACTTC	CASSPGFRGPYEQYF
TRBJ2-7	NA	NA	TRBV27	14	TGTGCCAGCAGTTTATCTGGGAGAACCTACGAGCAGTACTTC	CASSLSGRTYEQYF
TRBJ1-1	few	TRBD1	TRBV25-1	17	TGTGCCAGCAGTGCCACCGGACAGGGAGGGATGAACACTGAAGCTTTCTTT	CASSATGQGGMNTEAFF
TRBJ2-1	NA	TRBD1	TRBV15	15	TGTGCCACCAGCCCCCGGACAGGGGGTTACAATGAGCAGTTCTTC	CATSPRTGGYNEQFF